This T cell receptor beta chain was recovered during a study of T-cell reconstitution after alpha-beta-depleted transplantation in children. Note on this clonotype: Its target is unknown. It may be a read error: a sequence one base away is much more abundant.

A TCRbeta library incorporating unique molecular identifiers was prepared. TCRdb re-derived calls from the PCR reads in MiXCR, one entry per CDR3 protein. The top ten hold 0.79% of the sample, which has 600,000 to 800,000 distinct CDR3 sequences, 13% seen once. Study results and caveats: Newly made T cells mostly supplied T-cell counts and diversity one year after transplant. From surviving recipient T cells and thymic progenitors came the high day-60 TCRbeta diversity observed in some patients. Reportedly, alpha-beta T cells present about two months post-transplant originated from several hundred expanded clones of graft origin.

The germline CDR1 and CDR2 sequences are DFQATT and SNEGSKA (reference sequence). The CDR3 has 16 amino acids. The chain has TRBV20-1 and TRBJ2-3, with 8 bases lining up with TRBD2. Sample: PBMCs, taken before TCRalphabeta/CD19-depleted stem cell transplant. The clonotype was recovered from a girl aged 2 to 9 with congenital amegakaryocytic thrombocytopenia, due to receive a stem cell transplant. This CDR3 reads CSARDPSGGFTDTHYF. The CDR3 DNA follows: TGCAGTGCTAGAGACCCAAGCGGGGGATTCACAGATACGCATTATTTT.